This T cell receptor beta chain was identified during a study of neoadjuvant anti-PD-1 for oral cavity cancer. Profiling relied on immunoSEQ multiplex PCR, and the TCRdb table lists in-frame clones only, not all of them. The sample has around 16,000 clones; under 70% are singletons. Germline V gene data show CDR1 as GTSNPN and CDR2 as SVGIG (reference sequence). V lost 0 bases, J lost 5 bases, and 5 bases stayed unmatched. CDR3 size: 14 residues. The genes are TRBV30 and TRBJ2-7; 9 bases are shared with TRBD2. This sample comprised PBMCs, obtained before nivolumab (anti-PD-1) treatment. This clonotype was obtained from a person aged 40 to 85 with oral cavity squamous cell carcinoma. The CDR3: CAWSVRAGGNEQYF. The CDR3 region has the DNA TGTGCCTGGAGTGTAAGAGCGGGAGGTAACGAGCAGTACTTC.